The clone carrying this TCR beta chain was observed a handful of times. This sample is part of a study of blood T cell repertoires in COVID-19. Background on the study: In each case, the material was cDNA or gDNA derived from T cells, B-cell-depleted T cells, or PBMCs.

The ends were cut back, 7 bases at V and 7 bases at J, with 26 bases in the middle. CDR3 size: 16 residues. The germline V gene encodes CDR1 SGHTA and CDR2 FQGNSA. Source study methods: It was from reference gene primer amplification that nucleated cell counts were estimated. The protocol was immunoSEQ multiplex PCR, while the TCRdb copy is restricted to in-frame clones and leaves out a portion. The DNA was the basis for D and trimming; V, J and clone size are from that table. The sample lists 110,000 to 150,000 clones; 80% to 90% were seen once. This sequence joins TRBV7-2 and TRBJ2-7; D may be TRBD2 (6 bases). The sequence was collected from a man aged 60-69 years with active or convalescent COVID-19. The sample consisted of peripheral blood. The CDR3 DNA sequence: TGTGCCAGCACCGAAATGGTTGGGGGGTCCCTCGGAGAGCAGTACTTC. Its protein is CASTEMVGGSLGEQYF.